The rows below give T cell receptor beta chains drawn from one sample of a study of CD8 T cells in ankylosing spondylitis. One entry per CDR3 protein results from TCRdb running MiXCR on the 5' RACE reads. The sample consists of about 150,000 distinct CDR3 sequences, roughly 30% of them appearing once. The specimen sequenced was synovial fluid, either unsorted or a sorted T cell fraction (not recorded which). All receptors derive from a male donor with ankylosing spondylitis. Both conserved end residues are part of each CDR3. The D gene is left open where the match is weak. The size entry is marked missing in some rows and otherwise reads once, few, many or a size class.

j_call v_call clone_size d_call cdr3_nt cdr3_aa
TRBJ1-1 TRBV20-1 many NA TGCAGTGCTCAAGACAGTAGGATGAACACTGAAGCTTTCTTT CSAQDSRMNTEAFF
TRBJ2-1 TRBV25-1 NA NA TGTGCCAGCACCCAACGGAGGGGCCATGAGCAGTTCTTC CASTQRRGHEQFF
TRBJ2-4 TRBV2 few TRBD1 TGTGCCAGCAAAGAGGACAGGGGCGTCAAAAACATTCAGTACTTC CASKEDRGVKNIQYF
TRBJ2-2 TRBV11-2 NA NA TGTGCCAGCAGGGGGGGGACAGCGAACACCGGGGAGCTGTTTTTT CASRGGTANTGELFF
TRBJ1-1 TRBV20-1 many TRBD1 TGCAGTGTCCTAGACAGGGGGAACACTGAAGCTTTCTTT CSVLDRGNTEAFF
TRBJ2-7 TRBV6-4 many TRBD1 TGTGCCAGCAGTGGTCTTAGGGGGCGGGTCTACGAGCAGTACTTC CASSGLRGRVYEQYF
TRBJ2-2 TRBV3-1 NA TRBD1 TGTGCCAGCAGCCTTCTGACAGGGGGTTCAGGCGGGGAGCTGTTTTTT CASSLLTGGSGGELFF
TRBJ1-2 TRBV6-1 NA NA TGTGCCAGCAGTGAAGCTGGGCCAGCTAACTATGGCTACACCTTC CASSEAGPANYGYTF
TRBJ2-3 TRBV7-2 many TRBD2 TGTGCCAGCACTTTATCCGGGACTAGTTTCACAGATACGCAGTATTTT CASTLSGTSFTDTQYF
TRBJ2-4 TRBV20-1 many TRBD2 TGCAGTGCCAGCGGGGGGGCCATAGCCAAAAACATTCAGTACTTC CSASGGAIAKNIQYF
TRBJ2-7 TRBV10-3 few NA TGTGCCATCAGTGGCACCTCCTACGAGCAGTACTTC CAISGTSYEQYF
TRBJ2-5 TRBV20-1 many NA TGCAGTGCCCCCCCAGACGGCAGCCAGACCCAGTACTTC CSAPPDGSQTQYF
TRBJ1-1 TRBV7-9 few NA TGTGCCAGCAGCTTAATGCCGGGGGGTCGCACTGAAGCTTTCTTT CASSLMPGGRTEAFF
TRBJ1-5 TRBV10-3 many NA TGTGCCATCAGTGAGTCGACTCCGGGGGGAGATCAGCCCCAGCATTTT CAISESTPGGDQPQHF
TRBJ2-7 TRBV18 NA TRBD1 TGTGCCAGCTCGCCCCAGGGGGTCCCCTACGAGCAGTACTTC CASSPQGVPYEQYF
TRBJ1-1 TRBV29-1 few NA TGCAGCGTTGTGGGGGCCACTGAAGCTTTCTTT CSVVGATEAFF
TRBJ2-5 TRBV12-3/TRBV12-4 few NA TGTGCCAGCAGTTTTCGACAGGGAGGGCAAGAGACCCAGTACTTC CASSFRQGGQETQYF
TRBJ2-1 TRBV12-3/TRBV12-4 NA TRBD2 TGTGCCAGCAGTTTAGATGGTGCTAGCGGTAGGAATGAGCAGTTCTTC CASSLDGASGRNEQFF
TRBJ2-5 TRBV7-2 few NA TGTGCCAGCAGCTTACGAACAGGGAGAGAGACCCAGTACTTC CASSLRTGRETQYF
TRBJ1-6 TRBV28 NA TRBD1 TGTGCCAGCAGCTATACAGGGGATAATTCACCCCTCCACTTT CASSYTGDNSPLHF
TRBJ2-1 TRBV5-6 once NA TGTGCCAGCAGCGGCGGCATCGAGCAGTTCTTC CASSGGIEQFF
TRBJ2-5 TRBV7-9 few NA TGTGCCAGCACCACCGTCCAAGAGACCCAGTACTTC CASTTVQETQYF